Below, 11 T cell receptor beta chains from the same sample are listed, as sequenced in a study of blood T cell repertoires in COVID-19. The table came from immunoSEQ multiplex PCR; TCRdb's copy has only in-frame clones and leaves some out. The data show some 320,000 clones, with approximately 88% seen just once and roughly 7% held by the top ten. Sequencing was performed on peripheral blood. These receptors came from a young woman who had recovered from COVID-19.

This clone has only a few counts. The CDR3 bases are TGTGCCAGCAGCCATTTTTCGACAGGGTTGAACACTGAAGCTTTCTTT. This gives the protein CASSHFSTGLNTEAFF. The chain links TRBV3-1 (or the pseudogene TRBV3-2) to TRBJ1-1; 7 nucleotides align to TRBD1. CDR1 and CDR2 from the germline V gene are LGHDT and YNNKEL (reference sequence). Losses at the gene ends were 3 bases for V and 0 bases for J; bases not matched to a gene: 7. The CDR3 spans 16 residues.

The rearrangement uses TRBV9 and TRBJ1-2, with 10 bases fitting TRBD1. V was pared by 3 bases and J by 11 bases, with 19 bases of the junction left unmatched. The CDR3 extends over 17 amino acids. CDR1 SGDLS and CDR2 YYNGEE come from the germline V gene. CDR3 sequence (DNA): TGTGCCAGCAGCGGCCACCGGGACAGGGGTGGGATGATTGGGTACACCTTC. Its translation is CASSGHRDRGGMIGYTF.

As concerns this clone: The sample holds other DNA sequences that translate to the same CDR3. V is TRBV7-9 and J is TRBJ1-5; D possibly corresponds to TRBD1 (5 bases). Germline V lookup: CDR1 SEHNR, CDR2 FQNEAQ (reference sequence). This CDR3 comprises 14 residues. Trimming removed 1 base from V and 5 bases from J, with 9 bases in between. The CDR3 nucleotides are TGTGCCAGCAGCTTAGGCCAGGGCCATCAGCCCCAGCATTTT. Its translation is CASSLGQGHQPQHF.

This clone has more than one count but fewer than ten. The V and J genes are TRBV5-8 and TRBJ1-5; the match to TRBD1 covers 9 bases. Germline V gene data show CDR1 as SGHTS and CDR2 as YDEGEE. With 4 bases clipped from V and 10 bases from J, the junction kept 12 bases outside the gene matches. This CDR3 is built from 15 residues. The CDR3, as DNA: TGTGCCAGCAGCCCGATCACAGGGGGCGTCGACCCCCAGCATTTT. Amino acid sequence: CASSPITGGVDPQHF.

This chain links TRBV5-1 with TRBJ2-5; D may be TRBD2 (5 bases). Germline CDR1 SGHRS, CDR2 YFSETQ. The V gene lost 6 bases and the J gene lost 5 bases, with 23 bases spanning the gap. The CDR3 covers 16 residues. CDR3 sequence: CASNVQRPNSGETQYF. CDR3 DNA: TGCGCCAGCAACGTTCAGCGGCCGAACAGTGGGGAGACCCAGTACTTC.

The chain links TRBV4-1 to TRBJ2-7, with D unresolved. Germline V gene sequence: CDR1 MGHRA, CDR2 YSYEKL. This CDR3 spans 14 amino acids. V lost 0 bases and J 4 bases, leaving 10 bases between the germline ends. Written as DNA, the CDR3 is TGCGCCAGCAGCCAAGATCCCGCAGTGTACGAGCAGTACTTC. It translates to CASSQDPAVYEQYF.

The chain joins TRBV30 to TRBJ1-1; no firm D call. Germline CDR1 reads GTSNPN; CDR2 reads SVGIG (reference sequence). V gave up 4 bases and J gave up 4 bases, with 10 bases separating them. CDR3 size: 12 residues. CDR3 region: CAWTGEPTEAFF. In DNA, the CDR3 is TGTGCCTGGACCGGGGAGCCCACTGAAGCTTTCTTT.

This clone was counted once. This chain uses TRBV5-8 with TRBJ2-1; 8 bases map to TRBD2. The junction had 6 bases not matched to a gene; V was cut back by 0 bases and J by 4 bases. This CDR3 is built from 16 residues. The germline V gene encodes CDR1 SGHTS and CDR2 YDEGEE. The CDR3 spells CASSLDPRGGYNEQFF. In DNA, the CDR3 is TGTGCCAGCAGCTTGGATCCACGGGGGGGTTACAATGAGCAGTTCTTC.

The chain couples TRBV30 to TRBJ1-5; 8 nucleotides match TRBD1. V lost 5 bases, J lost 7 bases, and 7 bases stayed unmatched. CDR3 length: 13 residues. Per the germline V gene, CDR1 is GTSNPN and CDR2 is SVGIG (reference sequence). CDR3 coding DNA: TGTGCCTGGGACAGGGGAGAGGGCCAGCCCCAGCATTTT. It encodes CAWDRGEGQPQHF.

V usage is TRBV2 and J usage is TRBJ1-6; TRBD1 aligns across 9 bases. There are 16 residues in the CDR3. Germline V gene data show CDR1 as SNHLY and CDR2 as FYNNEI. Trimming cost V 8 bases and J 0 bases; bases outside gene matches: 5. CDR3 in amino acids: CASGGTGFSYNSPLHF. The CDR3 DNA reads TGTGCCAGCGGCGGGACAGGGTTCTCCTATAATTCACCCCTCCACTTT.

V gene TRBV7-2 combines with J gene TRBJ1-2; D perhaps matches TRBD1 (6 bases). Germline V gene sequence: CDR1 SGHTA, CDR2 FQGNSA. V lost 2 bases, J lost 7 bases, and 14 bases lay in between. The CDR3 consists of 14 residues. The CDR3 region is CASSLSPTGSGYTF. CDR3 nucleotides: TGTGCCAGCAGCTTATCTCCCACAGGGTCTGGCTACACCTTC.